A single T cell receptor beta chain is shown here with its context. This clone was seen a single time. It lacks a known antigen. Per-base quality was not reported, and no clone a single base away is much larger than it. Via the germline V gene, CDR1 is SGHTA and CDR2 FQGNSA. Between the V and J ends, shortened by 5 bases and 1 base respectively, the junction contains 10 bases. The CDR3 runs 14 amino acids, cysteine and phenylalanine included. CDR3 DNA is the only sequence kept; it has 42 bases, read in frame from the first base. Each collaborating institution followed its own protocols to collect whole blood in K2EDTA tubes. For TCRbeta analysis, collaborator samples were shipped as frozen whole blood, as isolated PBMCs, or as DNA extracted from either sample type. TCRbeta CDR3 regions were amplified from genomic DNA using the immunoSEQ Assay, a bias-controlled multiplex PCR. As for the original processing: Nucleated cell counts per sample were estimated from amplification of reference gene primers within the assay. To quantify the absolute abundance of each unique TCRbeta CDR3 rearrangement, sequence reads were collapsed and filtered. Productive Simpson clonality was computed per sample as the square root of Simpson's diversity index over productive rearrangements. Drawn from immuneACCESS, this table holds only the in-frame rearrangements with V and J called that TCRdb kept. Clones are partly lost; checked studies trace under half to an unresolved V gene and leave the rest unexplained. That table is the source of V, J and clone size, and D and trimming were worked out from the DNA. The sample contains more than 80,000 clones, roughly four fifths of them found a single time. More than 2% of the sample is held by the ten biggest clonotypes.

This record comes from a study of blood T cell repertoires in COVID-19 (dated by TCRdb to 2018 to 2020). Study-level background: The collaborator samples originated in the United States, Italy and Spain and spanned the acute and convalescent phases of COVID-19. The prospective study material was composed of cDNA or gDNA derived from T cells, B-cell-depleted T cells, or PBMCs. The dataset comprised deeply sampled blood TCRbeta repertoires from subjects exposed to, actively infected with, or recovered from COVID-19. The repertoires were released in a freely available public database intended as a resource for research on the immune response to SARS-CoV-2. Samples came from the ongoing ImmuneRACE study (first 160 participants) plus 1,254 subjects from 6 global collaborators. A de-identified subject ID, COVID-19 status, age in years and sex were almost always included in the sample metadata. Where HLA class I and class II types were available, the types were taken from metadata supplied by the sample provider, not from assay-based typing.

General conclusions and limits of the study: The quantity of clinical and demographic metadata differed by source and by participant and was supplied without curation.

This TCR was recovered from a woman in her 70s with acute or convalescent COVID-19. The specimen sequenced was peripheral blood. The V and J segments used are TRBV7-2 and TRBJ2-3; the D segment could be TRBD2, given 6 matching bases. The nucleotide sequence is given as TGTGCCAGCAGCGGGACTGGAGGCACAGATACGCAGTATTTT. Its product reads: CASSGTGGTDTQYF.